Each of the 2 T cell receptor beta chains below was sequenced from the same sample in a study of blood T cell repertoires in COVID-19. Only in-frame clones appear in the TCRdb table, and some are missing; sequencing was by immunoSEQ multiplex PCR. The top ten clones hold 1.5% to 2% of a sample with some 140,000 clones, about 73% of them seen once. The specimen was peripheral blood. All receptors derive from an elderly man with acute or convalescent COVID-19.

The rearrangement uses TRBV5-6 and TRBJ1-5; D may be TRBD1 (6 bases). V lost 3 bases, J lost 7 bases, and 14 bases lay in between. This CDR3 spans 14 amino acids. CDR1 and CDR2 from the germline V gene are SGHDT and YYEEEE. Here the CDR3 DNA reads TGTGCCAGCAGCTCCAAACAGGGATACCAGCCCCAGCATTTT. Amino acid sequence: CASSSKQGYQPQHF.

V and J are TRBV3-1 (or the pseudogene TRBV3-2) and TRBJ2-5; D is possibly TRBD2 (7 bases). The CDR3 has 17 residues. CDR1 and CDR2 (germline): LGHDT, YNNKEL (reference sequence). Deletions cut 1 base from V and 5 bases from J, with 20 bases between. CDR3 amino acids: CASSQARWGGRSETQYF. CDR3 nucleotide sequence: TGTGCCAGCAGCCAAGCCAGGTGGGGGGGCCGGAGTGAGACCCAGTACTTC.